These T cell receptor beta chains were read from a single sample in a study of blood T cell repertoires in COVID-19. Clones were read by immunoSEQ multiplex PCR, and TCRdb kept only the in-frame ones, dropping some. This sample carries a few hundred thousand clones, about nine tenths of them seen once, and the ten largest clones take approximately 1.6%. Input material: peripheral blood. The origin of the receptors is a woman in her twenties or thirties with COVID-19, enrolled during active disease. Both conserved end residues are part of each CDR3. The D gene is left open where the match is weak. Some rows have no size entry. The others give once, few or many, or a class for an expanded clone.

abundance | d_gene | j_gene | v_gene | CDR3nt | CDR3aa
- | - | TRBJ2-3 | TRBV28 | TGTGCCAGCAGCCGAACAGGGGAGGTCAGCACAGATACGCAGTATTTT | CASSRTGEVSTDTQYF
- | - | TRBJ1-6 | TRBV6-6 | TGTGCCAGCAGACTCGACAGTAGCAATAATTCACCCCTCCACTTT | CASRLDSSNNSPLHF
- | - | TRBJ1-3 | TRBV7-9 | TGTGCCAGCAGCTTAGTTGGCAGTGTCTCTGGAAACACCATATATTTT | CASSLVGSVSGNTIYF
- | TRBD1 | TRBJ2-7 | TRBV5-8 | TGTGCCAGCAGCTACAGGGGAGTCTCCTACGAGCAGTACTTC | CASSYRGVSYEQYF
- | TRBD1 | TRBJ1-2 | TRBV5-1 | TGCGCCAGCAGCAAAGCAGGGGGCGTAAACTATGGCTACACCTTC | CASSKAGGVNYGYTF
- | TRBD2 | TRBJ2-2 | TRBV13 | TGTGCCACTACCCTAAGCGGGGGGGCCTGGACCGGGGAGCTGTTTTTT | CATTLSGGAWTGELFF
- | TRBD1 | TRBJ2-5 | TRBV7-2 | TGTGCCAGCAGCCCCACAGGGGTTTTGCGTGAGACCCAGTACTTC | CASSPTGVLRETQYF
- | TRBD1 | TRBJ2-5 | TRBV6-2/TRBV6-3 | TGTGCCAGCAGTTACGCGGACAGGGGAATAGAGACCCAGTACTTC | CASSYADRGIETQYF
- | - | TRBJ2-7 | TRBV30 | TGTGCGGGGAGGAGGAACTACGAGCAGTACTTC | CAGRRNYEQYF
- | - | TRBJ1-6 | TRBV25-1 | TGTGCCAGCAGTGGTCAGGGTGATAATTCACCCCTCCACTTT | CASSGQGDNSPLHF
- | TRBD2 | TRBJ2-7 | TRBV4-2 | TGTGCCAGCAGCCAACAAAGATTGGCCGGGGGGGGCGGGCTCCCCTACGAGCAGTACTTC | CASSQQRLAGGGGLPYEQYF
- | - | TRBJ2-7 | TRBV7-9 | TGTGCCAGCAGCACTACTGCGCCGGGGGATACCTACGAGCAGTACTTC | CASSTTAPGDTYEQYF
- | TRBD2 | TRBJ2-5 | TRBV11-2 | TGTGCCAGCAGCCCCGACCTAGCGGGCGAGACCCAGTACTTC | CASSPDLAGETQYF
- | TRBD1 | TRBJ1-2 | TRBV3-1/TRBV3-2 | TGTGCCAGCAGCCGACAAGTCACCCGGGACAGGGCTCATGGCTACACCTTC | CASSRQVTRDRAHGYTF
- | TRBD1 | TRBJ1-3 | TRBV2 | TGTGCCAGCAGTTCCACAGGGGGCGTAAACACCATATATTTT | CASSSTGGVNTIYF
- | - | TRBJ1-2 | TRBV18 | TGTGCCAGCTCAAGCGGTATTGGCTATGGCTACACCTTC | CASSSGIGYGYTF
- | - | TRBJ1-1 | TRBV4-1 | TGCGCCAGCAGCCCCCTTTTGGGCCAGAACACTGAAGCTTTCTTT | CASSPLLGQNTEAFF
- | - | TRBJ1-5 | TRBV6-2/TRBV6-3 | TGTGCCAGCAGTACTTATAGCAATCAGCCCCAGCATTTT | CASSTYSNQPQHF
- | TRBD2 | TRBJ2-3 | TRBV6-5 | TGTGCCAGCAGTTTGGTAGCGGGGGACCGCACAGATACGCAGTATTTT | CASSLVAGDRTDTQYF
once | - | TRBJ1-4 | TRBV9 | TGTGCCAGCAGCGTAACAGGGTCGAGGACTAATGAAAAACTGTTTTTT | CASSVTGSRTNEKLFF
- | TRBD2 | TRBJ2-1 | TRBV7-2 | TGTGCCAGCAGCTTAAATGCGGGGGGCCTAATCAGGCAGTTCTTC | CASSLNAGGLIRQFF
- | - | TRBJ1-4 | TRBV19 | TGTGCCAGTAAGCGTGGCGGTAATGAAAAACTGTTTTTT | CASKRGGNEKLFF
- | TRBD1 | TRBJ1-2 | TRBV19 | TGTGCCACCTACCAGACAGGGGAACCCTATGGCTACACCTTC | CATYQTGEPYGYTF
- | - | TRBJ1-3 | TRBV7-6 | TGTGCCAGCAGTAGGAGGGAGGCTGGAAACACCATATATTTT | CASSRREAGNTIYF
- | - | TRBJ2-2 | TRBV2 | TGTGCCAGCAGTGAAGGGCCCCCAGGGGTCGGGGAGCTGTTTTTT | CASSEGPPGVGELFF
- | - | TRBJ1-1 | TRBV6-5 | TGTGCCAGCAGTTACGGTCGGGTCAACGTTAGGGAAGCTTTCTTT | CASSYGRVNVREAFF
- | TRBD2 | TRBJ2-5 | TRBV5-1 | TGCGCCAGCAGCTTGGGACGACTAGCGGGGGGTCGGGAGACCCAGTACTTC | CASSLGRLAGGRETQYF
- | TRBD1 | TRBJ1-6 | TRBV15 | TGTGCCACCAGCAGAAGGACAGGGGGCAATTCACCCCTCCACTTT | CATSRRTGGNSPLHF
- | - | TRBJ1-6 | TRBV3-1/TRBV3-2 | TGTGCCAGCAGCCAAGACCAGGCTCTCCTCCACTTT | CASSQDQALLHF
- | - | TRBJ1-5 | TRBV6-4 | - | CASSTSPGQGRNQPQHF
- | - | TRBJ2-3 | TRBV2 | TGTGCCAGCAGTGAATCGCCGGGACTTTCCGCTATTCCGGGCACAGATACGCAGTATTTT | CASSESPGLSAIPGTDTQYF
once | - | TRBJ1-5 | TRBV28 | TGTGCCTCTGGCCCTTTAATGGATCAGCCCCAGCATTTT | CASGPLMDQPQHF
- | - | TRBJ2-3 | TRBV19 | TGTGCCAGTAGACAATCCCCAGATGGAGCGCGGACAGATACGCAGTATTTT | CASRQSPDGARTDTQYF
few | - | TRBJ1-4 | TRBV6-5 | TGTGCCAGCAGTCCAGGGCCTAATGAAAAACTGTTTTTT | CASSPGPNEKLFF
- | - | TRBJ1-4 | TRBV6-5 | TGTGCCAGCACCCTTAACAGGGAGGGCGAAAAACTGTTTTTT | CASTLNREGEKLFF
- | - | TRBJ1-4 | TRBV18 | TGTGCCAGCTTACGGAGTGGAATCGGTGAAAAACTGTTTTTT | CASLRSGIGEKLFF
- | TRBD1 | TRBJ1-2 | TRBV6-1 | TGTGCCAGCAGTGAAGCGTGGGGACAGCCTAACTATGGCTACACCTTC | CASSEAWGQPNYGYTF
- | - | TRBJ1-1 | TRBV2 | TGTGCCAGCAGTGATAGCCGGAGGGGACCTCCTCTCGGAGCTTTCTTT | CASSDSRRGPPLGAFF
- | TRBD2 | TRBJ2-3 | TRBV6-4 | TGTGCCAGCAGTGGGACTAGCGGGGGCACAGATACGCAGTATTTT | CASSGTSGGTDTQYF